What follows describes a single T cell receptor beta chain. Under the authors' procedure: For nucleated cells, counts were estimated from reference gene primer amplification. The protocol was immunoSEQ multiplex PCR, while the TCRdb copy is restricted to in-frame clones and leaves out a portion. The V and J calls and clone size come from that table; D and trimming were worked out from the DNA. The repertoire holds under 250,000 clones, 83% seen once, with around 8.7% in the top ten. This record belongs to a study of blood T cell repertoires in COVID-19. Study in general: There were acute and convalescent COVID-19 samples, and they came from the United States, Italy and Spain. T cells, B-cell-depleted T cells, or PBMCs provided the cDNA or gDNA that served as material.

Looked up from germline, CDR1 is MNHEY and CDR2 is SVGAGI. Trimming took 7 bases from V and 0 from J; bases not matched to a gene: 1. CDR3 length equals 14 residues. The chain carries TRBV6-5 and TRBJ1-4, with 8 bases that match TRBD1. Sequenced input: peripheral blood. The clonotype was recovered from a woman in her forties or fifties with acute or convalescent COVID-19. This CDR3 is CASKDRATNEKLFF. The CDR3 DNA follows: TGTGCCAGCAAGGACAGGGCAACTAATGAAAAACTGTTTTTT.